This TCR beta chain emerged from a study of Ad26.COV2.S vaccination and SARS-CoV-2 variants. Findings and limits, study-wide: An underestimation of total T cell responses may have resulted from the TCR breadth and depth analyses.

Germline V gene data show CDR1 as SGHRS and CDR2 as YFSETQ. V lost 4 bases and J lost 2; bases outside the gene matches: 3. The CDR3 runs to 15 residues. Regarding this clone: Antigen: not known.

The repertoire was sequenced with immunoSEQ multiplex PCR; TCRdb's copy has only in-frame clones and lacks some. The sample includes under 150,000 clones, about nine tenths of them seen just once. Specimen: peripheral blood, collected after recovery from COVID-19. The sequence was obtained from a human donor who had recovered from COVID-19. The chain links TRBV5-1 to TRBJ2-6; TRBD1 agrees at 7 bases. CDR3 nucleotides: TGCGCCAGCAGCGTGACAGGGACTGGGGCCAACGTCCTGACTTTC. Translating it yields CASSVTGTGANVLTF.